These 19 T cell receptor beta chains came from one sample sequenced in a study of T cells expressing NK-cell markers. Reprocessing the 5' RACE reads, TCRdb reports a single entry for every CDR3 protein and omits DNA. This sample lists 200,000 to 300,000 distinct CDR3 sequences; its ten largest clones have approximately 0.42%. What was sequenced was blood T cells: a sorted CD56 or NKG2C T cell subset, CD4+ or CD8+ T cells, or bulk PBMC T cells (not recorded which). The receptors stem from a man aged 18-30 years in good health.

CDR3 amino acids: CASSPLRVNYGYTF. V is TRBV12-3 or TRBV12-4 and J is TRBJ1-2. CDR3 length equals 14 residues.

The rearrangement uses TRBV4-1 and TRBJ2-1; TCRdb's D gene call, TRBD2, goes unchecked for lack of DNA. Germline-derived CDR1 and CDR2 are MGHRA and YSYEKL. This CDR3 spans 13 amino acids. The chain's CDR3 is CASSQTSANEQFF.

The CDR3 sequence: CAIRKAGGHYNEQFF. This chain joins TRBV10-3 and TRBJ2-1; no DNA is available, so the TRBD2 call from TCRdb remains unchecked. Per germline, CDR1 ENHRY and CDR2 SYGVKD. CDR3 length: 15 residues.

The chain employs TRBV20-1 and TRBJ2-7; TCRdb indicates TRBD1, and absent DNA this call remains unverified. The germline CDR1 and CDR2 sequences are DFQATT and SNEGSKA (reference sequence). This CDR3 spans 13 amino acids. CDR3 sequence: CSAPDRGHYEQYF.

This chain links TRBV29-1 with TRBJ2-5; TCRdb picks TRBD1, but there is no DNA to check that call. Germline lookup yields CDR1 SQVTM and CDR2 ANQGSEA. This CDR3 has 12 residues. CDR3 region: CSVVTPGETQYF. The full variable domain, with the rest looked up from reference TRBV29-1 and TRBJ2-5, is SAVISQKPSRDICQRGTSLTIQCQVDSQVTMMFWYRQQPGQSLTLIATANQGSEATYESGFVIDKFPISRPNLTFSTLTVSNMSPEDSSIYLCSVVTPGETQYFGPGTRLLVL.

This rearrangement joins TRBV11-1 to TRBJ2-1; TCRdb selects TRBD1, and the lack of DNA leaves this call unchecked. The CDR3 length is 14 residues. The germline CDR1 and CDR2 sequences are SGHAT and FQDESV (reference sequence). The CDR3 is CASSPSREYNEQFF.

The genes are TRBV29-1 and TRBJ2-6; TCRdb reports TRBD2, a call that lacks DNA to check it against. In germline, CDR1 is SQVTM, CDR2 ANQGSEA. The CDR3 is 14 residues long. The CDR3 here is CSVERAGGANVLTF. Complete variable domain (other parts from reference TRBV29-1 and TRBJ2-6): SAVISQKPSRDICQRGTSLTIQCQVDSQVTMMFWYRQQPGQSLTLIATANQGSEATYESGFVIDKFPISRPNLTFSTLTVSNMSPEDSSIYLCSVERAGGANVLTFGAGSRLTVL.

The V gene is TRBV15, the J gene TRBJ1-5. Germline assignment: CDR1 LNHNV and CDR2 YYDKDF (reference sequence). The CDR3 has 16 residues. CDR3 loop: CATSRDSGMRNQPQHF.

The gene calls are TRBV29-1 and TRBJ1-4; no DNA is available, so the TRBD1 call from TCRdb remains unchecked. CDR1 and CDR2 from the germline V gene are SQVTM and ANQGSEA. This CDR3 has 17 amino acids. This chain's CDR3 is CSASSLITGRIGEKLFF.

The CDR3 reads CASSLTGSSYNEQFF. This chain links TRBV5-1 with TRBJ2-1. Germline V gene data show CDR1 as SGHRS and CDR2 as YFSETQ. This CDR3 has 15 residues.

This chain connects TRBV2 to TRBJ2-4; checking the TCRdb D call of TRBD1 is not possible without DNA. The CDR3 length is 15 residues. Germline V CDR1 and CDR2: SNHLY, FYNNEI. CDR3: CASNRGGAAKNIQYF.

V gene TRBV5-6 combines with J gene TRBJ2-3; TCRdb gives TRBD1 as the D gene, but with no DNA this cannot be confirmed. The CDR3 contains 12 residues. From germline, CDR1 is SGHDT and CDR2 YYEEEE. CDR3 in amino acids: CASSSRGYAQYF.

The gene calls are TRBV5-1 and TRBJ2-1; TCRdb returns TRBD2, unconfirmable since there is no DNA. Germline V lookup: CDR1 SGHRS, CDR2 YFSETQ. This CDR3 is 18 amino acids long. The CDR3 sequence: CASSLAPPGGAGGGEQFF.

The V and J genes are TRBV7-2 and TRBJ1-6; TCRdb selects TRBD1, and the lack of DNA leaves this call unchecked. CDR1 and CDR2 (germline): SGHTA, FQGNSA. This CDR3 has 16 residues. The CDR3 reads CASSRGIRADNSPLHF.

This chain joins TRBV7-2 and TRBJ2-1; the D call from TCRdb, TRBD1, cannot be confirmed without DNA. CDR3 length: 13 residues. Per the germline V gene, CDR1 is SGHTA and CDR2 is FQGNSA. CDR3 region: CASSSVGNNEQFF.

This chain joins TRBV25-1 and TRBJ2-5; TCRdb picks TRBD2, but there is no DNA to check that call. Germline V CDR1 and CDR2: MGHDK, SYGVNS. The CDR3 is 17 residues long. CDR3 protein: CASSEGVLEGSQETQYF.

The CDR3 region is CSARSSGRSYNEQFF. The rearrangement joins TRBV20-1 to TRBJ2-1; checking the TCRdb D call of TRBD2 is not possible without DNA. There are 15 residues in the CDR3. Germline loops: CDR1 DFQATT, CDR2 SNEGSKA (reference sequence).

The J gene is TRBJ1-4, the V gene TRBV20-1; with no DNA, the TCRdb D assignment of TRBD1 cannot be verified. Germline values: CDR1 DFQATT, CDR2 SNEGSKA (reference sequence). The CDR3 loop spans 13 amino acids. The CDR3: CSATKTGVEKLFF.

The chain links TRBV5-1 to TRBJ2-3; as DNA is missing, the TRBD1 call by TCRdb cannot be tested. This CDR3 has 15 residues. Per the germline V gene, CDR1 is SGHRS and CDR2 is YFSETQ. The CDR3: CASSFGGGGTDTQYF. The complete variable domain, with remaining parts taken from reference TRBV5-1 and TRBJ2-3, reads KAGVTQTPRYLIKTRGQQVTLSCSPISGHRSVSWYQQTPGQGLQFLFEYFSETQRNKGNFPGRFSGRQFSNSRSEMNVSTLELGDSALYLCASSFGGGGTDTQYFGPGTRLTVL.